A selection of T cell receptor beta chains follows, all from one sample in a study of shared clonotypes between healthy human individuals. Repertoires were generated with immunoSEQ multiplex PCR, while TCRdb's copy carries only in-frame clones and drops some. The repertoire holds 730,000 or so clones, with 72% as singletons. The sequencing sample was made of memory CD4+ T cells sorted from blood. These TCRs come from a young woman in good health. Both conserved end residues are trimmed from each CDR3. Where a row states a size, it is once, few, many or the class of an expanded clone; other rows omit it.

j_call	v_call	clone_size	cdr3_aa
TRBJ1-5	TRBV6-5	NA	ASSYRGGLNQPQH
TRBJ2-1	TRBV4-1	NA	ASSQVGGGSSYNEQF
TRBJ2-5	TRBV19	NA	ASSIDQDRGETQY
TRBJ2-3	TRBV5-1	NA	ASSPLAGPALGTDTQY
TRBJ2-5	TRBV21-1	NA	ASRLKPHTLQETQY
TRBJ1-2	TRBV28	NA	ASSLEGASYGYT
TRBJ2-7	TRBV5-4	few	ASSSQKGRARNEQY
TRBJ2-5	TRBV15	NA	ATSRGLAGGNQETQY
TRBJ2-3	TRBV7-3	NA	ASSIGGDTDTQY
TRBJ2-1	TRBV5-1	NA	ASKVTGGGYNEQF
TRBJ2-7	TRBV5-1	NA	ASSLAGDRAYEQY
TRBJ2-5	TRBV2	few	ASSSGHGSGSQY
TRBJ1-5	TRBV18	NA	ASSPAGNSNQPQH
TRBJ2-7	TRBV30	NA	AWIRDPPYEQY
TRBJ1-2	TRBV13	NA	ASSLAGYGYYGYT
TRBJ2-1	TRBV27	NA	ASSLSARNNEQF
TRBJ1-5	TRBV5-1	once	ASRLGTGGNQPQH
TRBJ1-5	TRBV2	few	ASSEGGTRGQPQH
TRBJ2-5	TRBV4-1	NA	ASSYPARGHEETQY
TRBJ1-2	TRBV7-2	few	ASSLGGGWAYT
TRBJ2-1	TRBV7-8	NA	ASNPLSGSKIDEQF
TRBJ2-5	TRBV5-1	NA	ASSSGTSGNYQETQY
TRBJ2-6	TRBV5-1	once	ASSSKVPGANVLT
TRBJ2-5	TRBV5-1	NA	ASSALLAGQETQY
TRBJ2-2	TRBV5-1	NA	ASSLAGVQAGELF
NA	TRBV5-4	NA	ASSLSTLAGVYEQY
TRBJ2-5	TRBV28	NA	ASRGYSGTVYQETQY
TRBJ2-2	TRBV15	NA	ATSRDSWELF